What follows are 20 T cell receptor beta chains derived from one specimen sequenced in a study of control samples from healthy donors and cancer patients (dated by TCRdb to 2018 to 2021). Library prep was done by the immunoSEQ multiplex PCR assay. Here the immuneACCESS table is served through TCRdb, limited to in-frame sequences with V and J called. Missing clones are a known gap in these copies; in checked studies unresolved V genes cover under half, and the rest lacks a known reason. The sample has 25,000 to 35,000 clones on record, approximately 90% of them singletons. The ten largest clones represent 1.5% to 2% of the sample. Sequenced input: PBMCs. Source of these receptors: a woman between 40 and 50 years old with lung cancer.

V gene TRBV10-3 combines with J gene TRBJ1-5; 8 positions match TRBD1. With 6 bases clipped from V and 7 bases from J, the junction kept 5 bases outside the gene matches. This CDR3 has 13 amino acids. From germline, CDR1 is ENHRY and CDR2 SYGVKD. The CDR3 DNA follows: TGTGCCATCAGCGCGGACAGGGACCAGCCCCAGCATTTT. It specifies CAISADRDQPQHF.

The genes are TRBV29-1 and TRBJ1-1; no definite D call. Germline V gives CDR1 SQVTM, CDR2 ANQGSEA. The CDR3 is made up of 11 amino acids. Trimming shortened V by 8 bases and J by 4 bases, and 11 bases separated the two germline ends. This chain's CDR3 is CSLLRGTEAFF. The CDR3, as DNA: TGCAGCTTGTTACGGGGCACTGAAGCTTTCTTT.

The V gene is TRBV28, the J gene TRBJ2-1; tentatively, D is TRBD1 (5 bases). The length of the CDR3 is 17 residues. Germline CDR1 is MDHEN and CDR2 is SYDVKM. V was shortened by 3 bases and J by 10 bases, with 25 bases between the two germline ends. The CDR3 nucleotides are TGTGCCAGCAGTTTTACGCTTGCGTTAAGCAGGGCAGGAGAGCAGTTCTTC. It specifies CASSFTLALSRAGEQFF.

The chain joins TRBV28 to TRBJ1-2; possibly TRBD1 for D (5 bases). This CDR3 is built from 14 residues. The V end was cut by 6 bases, the J end by 6 bases, with 17 bases between. Germline V gene data show CDR1 as MDHEN and CDR2 as SYDVKM. The CDR3 reads CASRWGLAMDGYTF. The CDR3 DNA follows: TGTGCCAGCAGGTGGGGACTCGCAATGGATGGCTACACCTTC.

This chain joins TRBV12-3 or TRBV12-4 and TRBJ2-5; 7 bases map to TRBD2. V lost 3 bases, J lost 4 bases, and 2 bases stayed unmatched. This CDR3 region has 13 residues. For the CDR3, the DNA is TGTGCCAGCAGTTTGGGAGGGGTAGAGACCCAGTACTTC. Translation: CASSLGGVETQYF.

The rearrangement joins TRBV19 to TRBJ1-2; 7 bases fit TRBD1. This CDR3 comprises 14 residues. V shed 6 bases, J shed 4 bases, and the junction held 8 bases outside the gene matches. Germline V lookup: CDR1 LNHDA, CDR2 SQIVND (reference sequence). CDR3 sequence: CASSTGDGAYGYTF. The CDR3, as DNA: TGTGCCAGTAGCACAGGGGATGGTGCCTATGGCTACACCTTC.

This sequence joins TRBV7-2 and TRBJ1-1; D perhaps matches TRBD1 (6 bases). Trimming took off 1 base at V and 4 bases at J, with 10 bases between the two ends. Germline V CDR1 and CDR2: SGHTA, FQGNSA. The CDR3 sequence is 14 residues long. The CDR3 loop is CASSLDRVGTEAFF. CDR3 in DNA: TGTGCCAGCAGCTTAGACAGGGTTGGCACTGAAGCTTTCTTT.

This sequence joins TRBV11-2 and TRBJ1-4, with no clear D. Trimming pared 2 bases from V and 5 bases from J, leaving 12 bases between. CDR3 length: 15 residues. Germline assignment: CDR1 SGHAT and CDR2 FQNNGV. Here the CDR3 reads CASSLSVGANEKLFF. The CDR3 coding sequence is TGTGCCAGCAGCTTATCTGTGGGCGCCAATGAAAAACTGTTTTTT.

The rearrangement uses TRBV18 and TRBJ1-1, with 11 nucleotides matching TRBD1. V gave up 4 bases and J gave up 11 bases; unmatched junction bases: 9. CDR1 KGHSH and CDR2 LQKENI come from the germline V gene. The CDR3 is 14 amino acids. The CDR3 loop is CASSLKGQGGMAFF. CDR3 DNA: TGTGCCAGCTCACTCAAGGGACAGGGGGGAATGGCTTTCTTT. Based on the CDR3 plus reference TRBV18 and TRBJ1-1, the full variable domain is NAGVMQNPRHLVRRRGQEARLRCSPMKGHSHVYWYRQLPEEGLKFMVYLQKENIIDESGMPKERFSAEFPKEGPSILRIQQVVRGDSAAYFCASSLKGQGGMAFFGQGTRLTVV.

The chain links TRBV14 to TRBJ2-1, with D unclear. Germline V CDR1 and CDR2: SGHDN, FVKESK. The CDR3 runs to 17 residues. V was cut by 5 bases and J by 7 bases, with 24 bases left in between. This CDR3 is CASSSRRRQDLWNEQFF. The CDR3 DNA follows: TGTGCCAGCAGCTCAAGGCGGCGTCAAGACCTATGGAATGAGCAGTTCTTC.

The J gene is TRBJ1-1, the V gene TRBV5-1; D is perhaps TRBD1 (6 bases). The V and J ends lost 0 bases and 2 bases respectively, with 11 bases between them. Per the germline V gene, CDR1 is SGHRS and CDR2 is YFSETQ. The CDR3 covers 15 residues. The DNA of the CDR3 is TGCGCCAGCAGCTTGGGGACCGGGACAAACACTGAAGCTTTCTTT. Amino acid sequence: CASSLGTGTNTEAFF.

The rearrangement joins TRBV28 to TRBJ1-1, with 8 bases lining up with TRBD1. The CDR3 contains 11 residues. Germline V gene data show CDR1 as MDHEN and CDR2 as SYDVKM. The J segment lost 13 bases and the V segment lost 7 bases, leaving 8 bases of the junction unmatched. The CDR3 sequence: CASTRQGMGFF. CDR3 nucleotide sequence: TGTGCCAGCACCCGACAGGGGATGGGTTTCTTT. Full variable domain (remainder filled in from reference TRBV28 and TRBJ1-1): DVKVTQSSRYLVKRTGEKVFLECVQDMDHENMFWYRQDPGLGLRLIYFSYDVKMKEKGDIPEGYSVSREKKERFSLILESASTNQTSMYLCASTRQGMGFFGQGTRLTVV.

The J gene is TRBJ2-5, the V gene TRBV28; D tentatively fits TRBD1 or TRBD2 (6 bases each). V lost 6 bases to trimming and J lost 3 bases, with 17 bases between them. The germline CDR1 and CDR2 sequences are MDHEN and SYDVKM. The CDR3 contains 15 residues. CDR3 sequence (DNA): TGTGCCAGCAGAAGCTGGGGGGCGGGGAAAGAGACCCAGTACTTC. Encoded protein: CASRSWGAGKETQYF.

This clone came up once. The genes are TRBV11-2 and TRBJ1-6, with D maybe TRBD1 (6 bases). The V end lost 5 bases, the J end lost 6 bases, and 11 bases lay between the germline ends. The CDR3 has 14 amino acids. Germline CDR1 reads SGHAT; CDR2 reads FQNNGV. The CDR3 sequence is CASSLVQGNSPLHF. The CDR3, as DNA: TGTGCCAGCAGCCTCGTACAGGGTAATTCACCCCTCCACTTT.

This rearrangement joins TRBV11-3 to TRBJ1-4; 8 bases are a match to TRBD1. After removal of 2 bases from V and 4 bases from J, the junction contained 6 bases not matched to a gene. The CDR3 has 16 amino acids. Germline V gives CDR1 SGHNT, CDR2 YENEEA. The CDR3 region is CASSLIRGQGNEKLFF. The CDR3 coding sequence is TGTGCCAGCAGCTTAATACGAGGACAGGGTAATGAAAAACTGTTTTTT.

The rearrangement joins TRBV5-8 to TRBJ1-6; D not resolved. The CDR3 is 12 residues long. The germline V and J ends were trimmed by 1 base and 7 bases, with 3 bases remaining between them. Germline values: CDR1 SGHTS, CDR2 YDEGEE. CDR3 in amino acids: CASSLRNSPLHF. In nucleotides, the CDR3 is TGTGCCAGCAGCTTGCGGAATTCACCCCTCCACTTT. Based on the CDR3 plus reference TRBV5-8 and TRBJ1-6, the full variable domain is EAGVTQSPTHLIKTRGQQATLRCSPISGHTSVYWYQQALGLGLQFLLWYDEGEERNRGNFPPRFSGRQFPNYSSELNVNALELEDSALYLCASSLRNSPLHFGNGTRLTVT.

Here the CDR3 DNA reads TGTGCCGCCCGAGGAGACAATAGCAATCAGCCCCAGCATTTT. This encodes CAARGDNSNQPQHF. This chain joins TRBV10-3 and TRBJ1-5; D is unresolved. Trimming removed 11 bases from V and 0 bases from J, with 14 bases in between. Germline assignment: CDR1 ENHRY and CDR2 SYGVKD. There are 14 residues in the CDR3.

The chain uses TRBV7-6 and TRBJ2-7, with 10 positions matching TRBD1. V trimming: 5 bases; J trimming: 2 bases; junction bases outside the gene matches: 9. The CDR3 has 16 residues. Germline CDR1 reads SGHVS; CDR2 reads FNYEAQ. The CDR3 coding sequence is TGTGCCAGCAGCCCACCCACCGGGACAGGGGCCTACGAGCAGTACTTC. As protein: CASSPPTGTGAYEQYF. The complete variable domain, with remaining parts taken from reference TRBV7-6 and TRBJ2-7, reads GAGVSQSPRYKVTKRGQDVALRCDPISGHVSLYWYRQALGQGPEFLTYFNYEAQQDKSGLPNDRFSAERPEGSISTLTIQRTEQRDSAMYRCASSPPTGTGAYEQYFGPGTRLTVT.

The V call is TRBV19, the J call TRBJ2-3; TRBD2 agrees at 7 bases. In germline, CDR1 is LNHDA, CDR2 SQIVND (reference sequence). This CDR3 has 17 amino acids. The V gene end was trimmed by 2 bases and the J gene end by 4 bases; junction bases not matched to a gene: 12. CDR3 nucleotide sequence: TGTGCCAGTAGTATAATAACGAGCCAGCGGGGATCAGATACGCAGTATTTT. This sequence encodes CASSIITSQRGSDTQYF.

The chain couples TRBV27 to TRBJ1-4; possibly TRBD1 for D (5 bases). Trimming stripped 5 bases from V and 7 bases from J, with 17 bases between. This CDR3 spans 15 amino acids. Germline CDR1 is MNHEY and CDR2 is SMNVEV (reference sequence). CDR3 sequence (DNA): TGTGCCAGCAGTCCCCTTAAGCGGGGGGGTGAAAAACTGTTTTTT. Amino acids: CASSPLKRGGEKLFF.